This T cell receptor (beta chain) was profiled in a study of TIL therapy for anti-PD-1-resistant metastatic lung cancer. At the level of the study: Patients had a median age of around 56 years (range about 38-85).

Germline trimming cut 2 bases from V and 6 bases from J; bases unmatched to any gene: 6. This CDR3 region has 15 residues. Germline V gives CDR1 MNHEY, CDR2 SMNVEV (reference sequence). Time point denoted: pre-treatment sample, taken before nivolumab and TIL therapy. This was the immunoSEQ v3 assay. Data came from immunoSEQ multiplex PCR; TCRdb stores just in-frame clones and leaves some out. Among fewer than 60,000 clones, approximately 86% were seen once, and the ten largest hold about 5%. J is TRBJ2-3 and V is TRBV27; TRBD2 agrees at 9 bases. The TCR originated in a person between 25 and 79 years old with non-small cell lung cancer. The sample consisted of blood, taken at baseline. The CDR3 sequence is CASSLEASGMDTQYF. The CDR3 DNA is TGTGCCAGCAGTTTAGAGGCTAGCGGGATGGATACGCAGTATTTT.